This TCR beta chain was captured in a study of metastatic and nonmetastatic thyroid tumors. V shed 8 bases and J 7 bases; nucleotides not matched to a gene: 9. CDR3 length: 13 amino acids. Germline V lookup: CDR1 MNHNS, CDR2 SASEGT. This clone appeared a few times. TCRdb reanalyzed the PCR reads via MiXCR. Of about 12,000 clones detected, about 25% appear once; the ten largest clones hold 55% to 75%. No treatment had been given to any patient before thyroid surgery. The sequence came from a male donor with papillary thyroid cancer or a benign thyroid nodule (not recorded which). Some clones in this sample may be carry-over from other donors' samples. The chain links TRBV6-1 to TRBJ2-3, with 7 bases aligning to TRBD2. The sequenced material came from blood. CDR3 DNA sequence: TGTGCCAGCGCCGGGGCTAGCGGCCATACGCAGTATTTT. Amino acid sequence: CASAGASGHTQYF.